This TCR beta chain was sequenced for a study of cytomegalovirus exposure and HLA in healthy donors (dated by TCRdb to 2015 to 2018). Study-wide context: An earlier analysis of roughly 500 of the donors reported more than 250 Gb of sequence data and approximately 110 million unique TCR beta sequences from some 180 million T cells. Among a few hundred genotyped donors of the cohort, an average of approximately 240,000 unique TCR beta nucleotide sequences were sequenced per donor, roughly a sixth of them non-productive. The study combined high-throughput TCR immunosequencing, statistical association of individual TCRs with disease status, and machine learning to predict cytomegalovirus infection status. The study used immunosequencing to profile the T cell repertoires of approximately 640 subjects and linked those repertoires to cytomegalovirus serostatus. The aim of the study was to test whether cataloging public T cell receptors could identify signatures of past pathogen exposure. Besides the first cohort of about 730 subjects, a separate validation cohort made up of 120 or so different subjects was used. In a later analysis, previously published TCR beta repertoires from 550 to 750 donors were re-analyzed and high-resolution HLA genotyping was added so that TCR occurrence patterns could be studied. Rather than using new phenotypic data, the later analysis identified candidate immune exposures from TCR beta sequences and from how often those sequences occurred across donors. Donor age, sex, ethnicity and CMV serostatus were compiled alongside the repertoire data. HLA typing included class I and class II loci at four-digit resolution. All discovery cohort repertoires had been generated on a single sequencing platform. Typing coverage differed by locus: A, B, C, DRB1 and DQB1 were typed in about 620-630 donors, DQA1 in 522, DPA1 in approximately 600, and DPB1 in just under 480. Approximately 310 gigabases of sequencing data and 70 million to 95 million unique TCR sequences made up an early release that covered some 640 HLA-typed donors. Roughly five DR-DQ haplotypes were treated as single units for association and clustering because of strong linkage in the cohort. A later genetic analysis used genome-wide SNP genotypes for about 60% of the roughly 700 donors, treating that subset as a discovery cohort. An earlier analysis of several hundred of the donors applied high-throughput TCR beta sequencing to assess whether each TCR beta V gene segment acted as functional or pseudogenic. Among the roughly 410 genotyped donors, around 79% belonged to the genetic ancestry cluster associated with self-reported Caucasian donors. The study at large found these results: According to a later genetic analysis, donors in an Asian-associated ancestry cluster had fewer N-insertions in productive TCRs than the approximately 690-donor mean. A later analysis reported that several top co-occurrence clusters appeared linked to parvovirus B19, influenza, CMV and Epstein-Barr virus. In this cohort, only TCR beta chains were sequenced, and detectable features were limited by the absence of alpha or paired-chain data. For the cohort, immune exposure information was limited to CMV serostatus. HLA typing was unavailable for some donors at each locus, so association tests used only the typed subset. Broadly in line with IMGT annotations, most TCR beta V segments showed up in productive rearrangements about 87% or about 30% of the time in an earlier analysis of around 550 of the donors. A total of 150 to 200 TCR beta chains were listed by the study as associated with cytomegalovirus. The authors suggested that the approach could potentially be generalized to other disease states and immunological phenotypes. The sequencing pipeline was judged likely to have produced a cluster of highly shared sequence variants as a technical artifact. In a later genetic analysis, a missense DCLRE1C variant was associated with V-gene and J-gene trimming of TCR beta chains, and the association was replicated in an independent cohort. Linkage disequilibrium might explain the correlated functional status among segregating V segments, but an unknown experimental factor could not be excluded. At a false discovery rate of 0.05, a later analysis linked some 17,000 TCR beta sequences to specific HLA alleles. In a later analysis, TCR association rates were found to vary across HLA loci, with the most associated TCRs seen for DRB1 alleles and the fewest for HLA-C alleles. A later analysis found that most CMV-associated TCR beta chains appeared HLA-restricted, with HLA associations seemingly driven largely by CMV exposure. The 87-base-pair reads could not distinguish some IMGT-functional V segments, including TRBV6-2 and TRBV6-3, so those segments were excluded. Strong co-occurrence of HLA alleles, especially DR and DQ, made assigning TCR associations to individual alleles difficult. In both the original and validation cohorts, the classifier was reported to diagnose cytomegalovirus status with high specificity and sensitivity. Sequencing depth was assumed to be roughly uniform across donors in the presence/absence analyses, though that assumption may not hold. The earlier analysis of around 600 of the donors excluded roughly 16 rarely observed V segments, including chromosome 9 orphons, because counts were too low. Most TCR sequences were seen in very few donors, while some public TCRs were found in many individuals. A further reported finding was that TCR beta sequences accurately predicted the HLA-A and HLA-B alleles for most subjects in the first cohort. A few of the identified cytomegalovirus-associated TCR beta chains were confirmed in vitro to be specific for cytomegalovirus antigens. Compared with equally common non-associated chains, HLA-associated TCR beta chains in a later analysis were more clonally expanded and had lower generation probabilities.

Receptor libraries were prepared by the immunoSEQ multiplex PCR assay. A mixture of 60 forward primers for TCR Vbeta segments and 13 reverse primers for TCR Jbeta segments was used in the multiplex PCR. The CDR3 region of rearranged TCR beta genes was amplified from genomic DNA with a multiplex PCR assay. On the Illumina HiSeq System, the amplified TCR beta libraries were sequenced as 87-base-pair reads. The paper's data handling went like this. A later analysis counted about 80 million unique TCR beta chains across the 666 repertoires, and around 9.9 million of these chains were shared by at least two donors. Raw reads were error-corrected and collapsed into unique sequences with a nearest-neighbor algorithm that merged closely related sequences to remove PCR and sequencing errors. V, D and J gene segments were assigned by aligning CDR3 sequences to IMGT reference sequences. For a sequence to be retained, a match of at least six nucleotides was required to both a V gene segment and a J gene segment. A rearrangement counted as productive if the CDR3 had no stop codons and remained in frame with V and J, and every other rearrangement counted as non-productive. CDR3 was defined by IMGT convention, running from the second conserved V-encoded cysteine to the conserved J-encoded phenylalanine. In an earlier analysis of approximately 590 of the donors, sequences lacking an unambiguous match to a single V gene segment were excluded. An earlier analysis of fewer than 650 of the donors classified V segments as functional when productive rearrangements were above 56.7% and as segregating when the standard deviation between donors was above 5%. A statistical classification framework was built for diagnosing cytomegalovirus status from the catalog of TCR beta chain sequences. A later analysis assigned V and J genes by comparing TCR nucleotide sequences with IMGT/GENE-DB human TR gene sequences. A later analysis assigned CDR3 sequences and most-parsimonious VDJ recombination scenarios with the TCRdist pipeline. A later analysis defined each TCR beta chain by its CDR3 amino acid sequence plus V-gene family, and excluded reads lacking a unique V-gene family. A later analysis removed several hundred highly shared, low-generation-probability nucleotide sequences to deal with suspected cross-contamination and a sequencing artifact. A later analysis calculated a clonal expansion index for each public chain from normalized within-repertoire ranks of inferred template counts. In a later analysis, generation probabilities were computed using a VDJ recombination model fitted to out-of-frame rearrangements, and the results were checked against IGoR. Hypergeometric tests were used in a later analysis to score TCR-TCR, TCR-HLA and TCR-CMV co-occurrence, with a repertoire-size bias correction applied to the TCR pairs. False discovery rates were estimated in a later analysis by permuting HLA or CMV assignments 20 times. In a later analysis, co-occurring TCRs were grouped using DBSCAN, and TCRdist sequence similarity was added for clustering within HLA-allele-positive subsets. Repertoires with fewer than 30,000 or more than 120,000 public chains were left out of co-occurrence clustering, as were five repertoires with anomalous nucleotide sharing. Entries here come from immuneACCESS through TCRdb and include only in-frame sequences with V and J called. Some clones fail to appear in such tables; in the studies checked, an unresolved V gene covers under half of the shortfall, and the cause of the remainder is unknown. D and trimming come from the DNA, and the V and J calls and clone size come from that table. A total of 200,000 or so clones appear in this sample, about four fifths of them only once. In total, the top ten clones hold 6% of the sample.

CDR1 and CDR2 (SGHDN, FVKESK) derive from the germline V gene. From cysteine to phenylalanine, the CDR3 is 14 amino acids long. CDR3 DNA only is kept here, 42 bases in frame from base 1. Cut back by 8 bases and 0 bases, the V and J ends lie 11 bases apart. As to this clone: No antigen is known for it. The sample holds no much larger clone one base away, and base qualities are not on file.

The cohort comprised some 730 healthy bone marrow donors. Cohort members were all nominally healthy when sampled, although unrecorded immune exposures were likely present. The donor tested CMV seropositive, placing the donor among the 250 to 350 seropositive members of the cohort. A peripheral blood sample was collected from each donor, and TCR beta sequencing was performed on peripheral blood mononuclear cells. The Qiagen DNeasy Blood Extraction Kit was used to extract genomic DNA from the blood cell samples. The sample was PBMCs. The V and J genes are TRBV14 and TRBJ1-3, with no confidently assigned D gene. This TCR was sampled from a young woman in good health and CMV-seropositive. The DNA sequence reads TGTGCCAGCGGAGGGCCTTTCTCTGGAAACACCATATATTTT. This gives the protein CASGGPFSGNTIYF.